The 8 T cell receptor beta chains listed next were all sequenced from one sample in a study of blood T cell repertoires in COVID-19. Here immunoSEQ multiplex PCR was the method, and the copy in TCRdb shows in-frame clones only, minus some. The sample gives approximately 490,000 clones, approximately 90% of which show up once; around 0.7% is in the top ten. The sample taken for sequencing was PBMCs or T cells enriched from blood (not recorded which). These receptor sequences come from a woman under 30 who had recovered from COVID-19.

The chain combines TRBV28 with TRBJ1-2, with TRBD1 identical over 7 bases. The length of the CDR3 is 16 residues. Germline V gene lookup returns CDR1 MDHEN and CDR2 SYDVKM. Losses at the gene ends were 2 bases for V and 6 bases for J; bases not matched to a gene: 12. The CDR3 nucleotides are TGTGCCAGCAGTTTACTGGATGTGAGGGGGCGGCATGGCTACACCTTC. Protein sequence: CASSLLDVRGRHGYTF.

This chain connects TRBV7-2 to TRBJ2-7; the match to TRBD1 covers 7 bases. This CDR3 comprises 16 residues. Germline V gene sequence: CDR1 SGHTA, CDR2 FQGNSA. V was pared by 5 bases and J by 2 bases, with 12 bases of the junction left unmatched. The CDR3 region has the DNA TGTGCCAGCAGCCCCGAGGGGGCTTCCGGGGCCTACGAGCAGTACTTC. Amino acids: CASSPEGASGAYEQYF.

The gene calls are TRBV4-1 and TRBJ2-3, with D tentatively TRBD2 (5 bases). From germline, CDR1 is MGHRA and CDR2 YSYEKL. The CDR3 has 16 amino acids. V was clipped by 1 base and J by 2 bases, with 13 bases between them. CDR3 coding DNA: TGCGCCAGCAGCCAAGCCGATGGAGGAGCCACAGATACGCAGTATTTT. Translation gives CASSQADGGATDTQYF.

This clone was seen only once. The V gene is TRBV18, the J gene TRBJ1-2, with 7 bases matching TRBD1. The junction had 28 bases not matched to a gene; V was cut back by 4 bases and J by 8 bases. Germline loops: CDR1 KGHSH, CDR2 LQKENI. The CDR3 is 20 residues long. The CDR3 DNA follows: TGTGCCAGCTCACGCCGGGGAGAGGCAGGGGGTGAAGAGAGCTCGAGCGGCTACACCTTC. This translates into CASSRRGEAGGEESSSGYTF.

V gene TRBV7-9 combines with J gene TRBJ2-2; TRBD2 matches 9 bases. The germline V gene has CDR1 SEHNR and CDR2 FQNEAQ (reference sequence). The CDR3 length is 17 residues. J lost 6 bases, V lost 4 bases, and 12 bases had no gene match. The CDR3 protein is CASSSYPSGLAAGELFF. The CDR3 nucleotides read TGTGCCAGCAGCTCCTACCCTTCGGGACTAGCCGCCGGGGAGCTGTTTTTT.

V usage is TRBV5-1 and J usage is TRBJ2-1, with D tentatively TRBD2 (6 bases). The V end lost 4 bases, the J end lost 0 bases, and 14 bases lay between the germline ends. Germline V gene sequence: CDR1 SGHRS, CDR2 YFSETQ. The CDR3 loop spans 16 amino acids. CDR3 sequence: CASSVRDSSSYNEQFF. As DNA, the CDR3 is TGCGCCAGCAGCGTGAGGGACTCGAGCTCCTACAATGAGCAGTTCTTC. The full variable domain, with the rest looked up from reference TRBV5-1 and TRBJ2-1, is KAGVTQTPRYLIKTRGQQVTLSCSPISGHRSVSWYQQTPGQGLQFLFEYFSETQRNKGNFPGRFSGRQFSNSRSEMNVSTLELGDSALYLCASSVRDSSSYNEQFFGPGTRLTVL.

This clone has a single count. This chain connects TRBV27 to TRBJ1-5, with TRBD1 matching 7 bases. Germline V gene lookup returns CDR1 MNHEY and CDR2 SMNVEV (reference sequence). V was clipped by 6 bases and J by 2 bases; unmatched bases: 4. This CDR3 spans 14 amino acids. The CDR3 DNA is TGTGCCAGCAGCGCAACAGGGGGCAATCAGCCCCAGCATTTT. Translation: CASSATGGNQPQHF.

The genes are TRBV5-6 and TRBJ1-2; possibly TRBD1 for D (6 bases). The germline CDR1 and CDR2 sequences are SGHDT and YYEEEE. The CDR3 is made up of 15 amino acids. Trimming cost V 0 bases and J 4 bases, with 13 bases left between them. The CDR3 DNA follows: TGTGCCAGCAGCTTGGCGTACAGGGCGCCCTATGGCTACACCTTC. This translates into CASSLAYRAPYGYTF. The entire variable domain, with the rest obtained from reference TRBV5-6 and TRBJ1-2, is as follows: DAGVTQSPTHLIKTRGQQVTLRCSPKSGHDTVSWYQQALGQGPQFIFQYYEEEERQRGNFPDRFSGHQFPNYSSELNVNALLLGDSALYLCASSLAYRAPYGYTFGSGTRLTVV.